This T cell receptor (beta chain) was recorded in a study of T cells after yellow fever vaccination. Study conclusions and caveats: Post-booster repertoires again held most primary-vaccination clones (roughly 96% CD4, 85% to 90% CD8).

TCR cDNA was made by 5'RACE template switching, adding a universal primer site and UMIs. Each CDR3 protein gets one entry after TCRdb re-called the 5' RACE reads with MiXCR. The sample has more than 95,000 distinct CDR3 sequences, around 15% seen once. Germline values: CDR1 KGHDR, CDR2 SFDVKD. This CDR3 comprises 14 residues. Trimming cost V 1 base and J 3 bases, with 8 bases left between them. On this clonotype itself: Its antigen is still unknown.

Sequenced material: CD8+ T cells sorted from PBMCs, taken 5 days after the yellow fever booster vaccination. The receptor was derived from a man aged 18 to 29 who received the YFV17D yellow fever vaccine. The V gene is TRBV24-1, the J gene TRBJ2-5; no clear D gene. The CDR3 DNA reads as TGTGCCACCAGTGATTTAAACGAAAAAGAGACCCAGTACTTC. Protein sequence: CATSDLNEKETQYF.